Following are 25 T cell receptor beta chains from one sample sequenced in a study of molecular identifiers for immune sequencing clone quantification. TCRdb called the PCR reads again in MiXCR, with one record for every CDR3 protein. The profile shows 7,500 to 10,000 distinct CDR3 sequences, approximately 14% of them singletons. The sequenced sample consisted of naive CD8+ T cells from blood, with Jurkat cell RNA spiked in. Indicated subset: FACS-sorted CD8+CD4-CCR7+CD45RA+ naive T cells. The origin of the receptors is a human donor in good health. Some libraries in this study had Jurkat cell RNA spiked in.

This clonotype was seen at least ten times. The rearrangement uses TRBV7-9 and TRBJ1-4; D remains unclear. The CDR3 has 16 amino acids. The germline CDR1 and CDR2 sequences are SEHNR and FQNEAQ (reference sequence). Trimming shortened V by 1 base and J by 0 bases, and 9 bases separated the two germline ends. CDR3 nucleotides: TGTGCCAGCAGCTTAGGCCAGACTGCAACTAATGAAAAACTGTTTTTT. Its protein is CASSLGQTATNEKLFF.

A word on this clonotype: With a much larger clone just one base away, this may be a read error. The CDR3, as DNA: TGTGCCGGCAGCTTGTGGGGCTCAGGCACTGAAGCTTTCTTT. Translating gives CAGSLWGSGTEAFF. V is TRBV5-6 and J is TRBJ1-1; the D gene is possibly TRBD1 (5 bases). The CDR3 contains 14 residues. Germline lookup yields CDR1 SGHDT and CDR2 YYEEEE.

This clonotype has a handful of counts. The chain uses TRBV7-9 and TRBJ1-2; 9 bases align to TRBD1. The germline V gene encodes CDR1 SEHNR and CDR2 FQNEAQ (reference sequence). Trimming at V came to 4 bases and at J to 8 bases, leaving 8 bases not matched to a gene. This CDR3 has 14 amino acids. The CDR3 is CASSSGTGFWGYTF. The CDR3 DNA reads as TGTGCCAGCAGCTCTGGGACAGGGTTTTGGGGCTACACCTTC. The full variable domain, in which reference TRBV7-9 and TRBJ1-2 provide the parts outside the CDR3, is DTGVSQNPRHKITKRGQNVTFRCDPISEHNRLYWYRQTLGQGPEFLTYFQNEAQLEKSRLLSDRFSAERPKGSFSTLEIQRTEQGDSAMYLCASSSGTGFWGYTFGSGTRLTVV.

The sample holds many counts of this clonotype. The J gene is TRBJ2-1, the V gene TRBV19; D is uncertain. The V end was cut by 5 bases, the J end by 8 bases, with 13 bases between. Germline V gene sequence: CDR1 LNHDA, CDR2 SQIVND (reference sequence). This CDR3 is 13 amino acids long. The CDR3 DNA is TGTGCCAGTAGTCCCGTGTCGAGCGATGAGCAGTTCTTC. It specifies CASSPVSSDEQFF.

This clonotype is medium-sized (0.01 to 0.1%). The chain couples TRBV28 to TRBJ1-5; D remains ambiguous. V lost 7 bases and J lost 2, with 18 bases in between. Per the germline V gene, CDR1 is MDHEN and CDR2 is SYDVKM. The CDR3 contains 16 residues. The CDR3 coding sequence is TGTGCCAGCACCCCCCCGTTCCCGAGGGGCAATCAGCCCCAGCATTTT. This gives the protein CASTPPFPRGNQPQHF.

This clonotype counts as medium-sized. The chain links TRBV6-5 to TRBJ1-1, with unresolved D. V was clipped by 6 bases and J by 7 bases, with 12 bases between them. CDR1 is MNHEY, CDR2 SVGAGI, per germline. The CDR3 length is 12 residues. The CDR3 DNA is TGTGCCAGCAGCATTAACACGGGTGAAGCTTTCTTT. Translated, it gives CASSINTGEAFF.

This clonotype is medium-sized in the sample. The genes are TRBV4-3 and TRBJ2-1, with 11 nucleotides matching TRBD2. Germline V gene lookup returns CDR1 LGHNA and CDR2 YSLEER. With V trimmed by 0 bases and J by 8 bases, 9 bases remained unmatched. This CDR3 is 17 amino acids long. The CDR3 is CASSQDMLAGGPYEQFF. For the CDR3, the DNA is TGCGCCAGCAGCCAAGATATGTTAGCGGGGGGGCCTTATGAGCAGTTCTTC.

The sample holds a few counts of this clonotype. A much larger clone sits a single nucleotide away, making a read error possible. The J gene is TRBJ2-1, the V gene TRBV7-2; no firm D call. Germline CDR1 reads SGHTA; CDR2 reads FQGNSA. The CDR3 extends over 16 amino acids. The CDR3 loop reads CASSLGVQHSYNERFF. CDR3 DNA sequence: TGTGCCAGCAGCTTAGGCGTCCAGCACTCCTACAATGAGCGGTTCTTC. Combining the CDR3 with reference TRBV7-2 and TRBJ2-1 gives the whole variable domain GAGVSQSPSNKVTEKGKDVELRCDPISGHTALYWYRQSLGQGLEFLIYFQGNSAPDKSGLPSDRFSAERTGGSVSTLTIQRTQQEDSAVYLCASSLGVQHSYNERFFGPGTRLTVL.

Concerning this clonotype itself: A much larger clone differs from this one at a single base, so this may be a read error. This sequence joins TRBV5-3 and TRBJ2-1; 7 bases align to TRBD2. TRBV5-3 counts as an open reading frame of uncertain function. CDR3 size: 16 residues. The CDR3 loop reads CVSSLAGAGEDNEQFF. CDR3 bases: TGTGTCAGCAGCCTGGCTGGCGCGGGGGAGGACAATGAGCAGTTCTTC.

This clonotype has a count of ten or more. This chain links TRBV4-1 with TRBJ2-7; perhaps TRBD1 as D (6 bases). The CDR3 length is 17 residues. V was trimmed by 3 bases and J by 3 bases, leaving 21 bases between them. Per germline, CDR1 MGHRA and CDR2 YSYEKL. CDR3 in amino acids: CASSHLQGYGASYEQYF. CDR3 nucleotide sequence: TGCGCCAGCAGCCACCTTCAGGGGTATGGCGCCAGCTACGAGCAGTACTTC.

V usage is TRBV4-1 and J usage is TRBJ1-5; no reliable D call. V lost 1 base and J 4 bases, leaving 8 bases between the germline ends. This CDR3 has 14 residues. Germline CDR1 is MGHRA and CDR2 is YSYEKL. The CDR3 loop reads CASSQVTLNQPQHF. CDR3 coding DNA: TGCGCCAGCAGCCAAGTCACCCTTAATCAGCCCCAGCATTTT.

There are a few counts of this clonotype. This chain links TRBV20-1 with TRBJ2-1, with D uncertain. Trimming cost V 1 base and J 5 bases, with 6 bases left between them. CDR1 is DFQATT and CDR2 is SNEGSKA in the germline V gene (reference sequence). This CDR3 has 12 residues. This CDR3 reads CSARVIHNEQFF. In DNA form, the CDR3 reads TGCAGTGCTAGAGTTATCCACAATGAGCAGTTCTTC.

This clonotype was seen many times. The chain uses TRBV10-1 and TRBJ1-1, with D possibly TRBD1 on 6 matching bases. The germline V gene encodes CDR1 WNHNN and CDR2 SYGVQD (reference sequence). V was trimmed by 7 bases and J by 10 bases, leaving 16 bases between them. The CDR3 spans 12 residues. The CDR3 sequence: CASTPDSSGAFF. The CDR3 DNA is TGCGCCAGCACCCCGGACAGCAGTGGAGCTTTCTTT.

This clonotype was observed a few times. The V call is TRBV7-6, the J call TRBJ2-7; D gene uncertain. Germline-derived CDR1 and CDR2 are SGHVS and FNYEAQ. V lost 5 bases and J 4 bases, leaving 12 bases between the germline ends. The CDR3 spans 13 residues. This CDR3 is CASSEGKDYEQYF. The CDR3 bases are TGTGCCAGCAGCGAAGGGAAAGATTACGAGCAGTACTTC. Using reference TRBV7-6 and TRBJ2-7 for the parts outside the CDR3, the full variable domain is GAGVSQSPRYKVTKRGQDVALRCDPISGHVSLYWYRQALGQGPEFLTYFNYEAQQDKSGLPNDRFSAERPEGSISTLTIQRTEQRDSAMYRCASSEGKDYEQYFGPGTRLTVT.

This clonotype showed up just a few times. The junction shows a germline mismatch at one end, possibly a read error. The gene calls are TRBV19 and TRBJ2-6, with D tentatively TRBD2 (6 bases). The V gene's germline CDR1 is LNHDA and CDR2 SQIVND (reference sequence). CDR3 length: 16 amino acids. The DNA of the CDR3 is TGTACCAGTAGTATTGGAGGGAACTCTGGGGCCAACGTCCAGACTTTC. Protein product: CTSSIGGNSGANVQTF.

This clonotype occurred many times. As DNA, the CDR3 is TGTGCCAGCAGCCAAGATATTCCTGCCGGGACAGGTTTCGACGAGCAGTACTTC. Amino acid sequence: CASSQDIPAGTGFDEQYF. This rearrangement joins TRBV3-1 to TRBJ2-7; the match to TRBD1 covers 8 bases. V shed 0 bases and J 5 bases; nucleotides not matched to a gene: 15. This CDR3 is 18 amino acids long. CDR1 and CDR2 (germline): LGHDT, YNNKEL (reference sequence).

V and J are TRBV4-1 and TRBJ2-1; D is undetermined. Looked up from germline, CDR1 is MGHRA and CDR2 is YSYEKL. The CDR3 runs 17 residues. The V end was cut by 0 bases, the J end by 0 bases, with 12 bases between. The CDR3 sequence: CASSQDFFPGSYNEQFF. In nucleotides, the CDR3 is TGCGCCAGCAGCCAAGATTTTTTTCCAGGCTCCTACAATGAGCAGTTCTTC.

Ten or more counts support this clonotype. This chain links TRBV19 with TRBJ1-5; possible D gene TRBD1, 6 bases. Trimming left V 4 bases short and J 8 bases short, with 21 bases between. CDR1 is LNHDA, CDR2 SQIVND, per germline (reference sequence). The CDR3 consists of 16 residues. The CDR3 protein is CASSKPRDTGGEPQHF. The CDR3 DNA follows: TGTGCCAGTAGTAAGCCCCGGGACACCGGCGGGGAGCCCCAGCATTTT.

This clonotype is categorized as large. The chain uses TRBV29-1 and TRBJ2-3, with D perhaps given as TRBD1 or TRBD2 (6 bases each). This CDR3 is 14 amino acids long. Germline CDR1 and CDR2: SQVTM and ANQGSEA. The ends were cut back, 6 bases at V and 0 bases at J, with 13 bases in the middle. CDR3 bases: TGCAGCGTCGACGGGGGCCCTAGCACAGATACGCAGTATTTT. Its translation: CSVDGGPSTDTQYF.

By share, this clonotype counts as medium-sized (0.01 to 0.1%). The genes are TRBV12-3 or TRBV12-4 and TRBJ2-3; 10 bases align to TRBD2. After removal of 4 bases from V and 4 bases from J, the junction contained 8 bases not matched to a gene. This CDR3 contains 16 residues. CDR3: CASSSEAGGPADTQYF. CDR3 coding DNA: TGTGCCAGCAGTTCCGAAGCGGGGGGGCCCGCAGATACGCAGTATTTT.

This clonotype showed up just a few times. The chain uses TRBV20-1 and TRBJ1-3, with D possibly TRBD1 on 5 matching bases. The germline gives CDR1 DFQATT, CDR2 SNEGSKA (reference sequence). There are 13 residues in the CDR3. The V end was cut by 1 base, the J end by 8 bases, with 12 bases between. CDR3 DNA: TGCAGTGCTAGAGCAATAGGGGAGGACACCATATATTTT. This encodes CSARAIGEDTIYF.

Judged by abundance, this clonotype is medium-sized. J is TRBJ1-1 and V is TRBV29-1; 10 bases are a match to TRBD1. Germline V gives CDR1 SQVTM, CDR2 ANQGSEA. CDR3 length: 11 residues. V dropped 2 bases and J dropped 11; count of bases not matched to a gene: 2. The CDR3 spells CSVESDRGAFF. In DNA, the CDR3 is TGCAGCGTTGAATCGGACAGGGGGGCTTTCTTT.

This clonotype was counted between two and nine times. The V and J genes are TRBV12-3 or TRBV12-4 and TRBJ1-1; a possible D gene is TRBD1 (5 bases). This CDR3 contains 12 residues. V lost 2 bases and J lost 7, with 8 bases in between. CDR3 loop: CASSLRGFEAFF. The CDR3 nucleotides read TGTGCCAGCAGTTTACGGGGGTTTGAAGCTTTCTTT.

This clonotype was detected many times. The rearrangement links TRBV4-3 to TRBJ2-2; D gene ambiguous. The ends were cut back, 4 bases at V and 11 bases at J, with 11 bases in the middle. CDR3 length: 12 residues. CDR1 LGHNA and CDR2 YSLEER come from the germline V gene. The CDR3 DNA is TGCGCCAGCAGCCCAGATGGGCACGAGCTGTTTTTT. It is translated as CASSPDGHELFF.

This sequence joins TRBV28 and TRBJ2-7; 7 positions agree with TRBD2. Losses at the gene ends were 6 bases for V and 6 bases for J; bases not matched to a gene: 11. In germline, CDR1 is MDHEN, CDR2 SYDVKM. The CDR3 is 14 residues long. In DNA form, the CDR3 reads TGTGCCAGCAGACCCGGCGGGACTACCGGCGAGCAGTACGTC. It specifies CASRPGGTTGEQYV.